This T cell receptor (beta chain) was recorded in a study of neoadjuvant nivolumab and ipilimumab in lung cancer. On this clone: What it binds is not known.

Using immunoSEQ multiplex PCR, the repertoire was profiled, and TCRdb retains in-frame clones only, with some absent. This table holds just under 10,000 clones, around 81% found once. Findings and limits, study-wide: A small number of samples were TCR sequenced. Resected tumors had greater TCR richness and clonality than uninvolved lung. Pretherapy blood TCR richness correlated positively with resected tumor richness. TCR clonality did not significantly correlate with pathologic tumor regression.

V was pared by 7 bases and J by 8 bases, with 23 bases of the junction left unmatched. The CDR3 sequence is 19 residues long. Germline CDR1 SNHLY, CDR2 FYNNEI. Sample: peripheral blood, taken before neoadjuvant nivolumab, alone or with ipilimumab. This TCR was recovered from an adult with non-small cell lung cancer. J is TRBJ2-1 and V is TRBV2; TRBD2 matches 10 bases. CDR3 sequence: CASIGRIRAEREGSYEQFF. CDR3 in DNA: TGTGCCAGCATCGGGAGGATTCGGGCGGAGCGGGAGGGTTCTTATGAGCAGTTCTTC.